This T cell receptor beta chain was sequenced for a study of T cell responses to AZD1222 COVID-19 vaccine. Findings and caveats of the study: With dominance at 160-218 and 743-854, vaccine-associated CD4 TCRs spanned spike. Donors in the cohort were predominantly white British and more often female, and clonal diversity was possibly underestimated. Repertoires were obtained only post-peak T cell response.

With regard to this clone: Its antigen remains unidentified.

TCRdb's copy holds only in-frame clones and misses some; the assay was immunoSEQ multiplex PCR. The sample carries 250,000 to 300,000 clones, about 94% recorded once. This CDR3 comprises 13 residues. V was trimmed by 0 bases and J by 3 bases, leaving 6 bases between them. Looked up from germline, CDR1 is SGDLS and CDR2 is YYNGEE. Sequences were derived from peripheral blood, sampled 28 days after the second AZD1222 dose. The rearrangement uses TRBV9 and TRBJ1-1; unclear D gene. The clonotype originates from an adult who received the AZD1222 COVID-19 vaccine. CDR3 in DNA: TGTGCCAGCAGCGTAGAACGGTACACTGAAGCTTTCTTT. Its protein is CASSVERYTEAFF.